This TCR beta chain was profiled in a study of cytomegalovirus exposure and HLA in healthy donors. Broader study findings: Segments of the TCR beta V type were, in most cases, productive about 87% or about 30% of the time in an earlier analysis. A later analysis found that most CMV-associated TCR beta chains appeared HLA-restricted.

V was pared by 5 bases and J by 0 bases, with 18 bases between. The CDR3 has 16 residues. Per the germline V gene, CDR1 is SGHRS and CDR2 is YFSETQ. This clone was observed once. Its specificity is unknown. A multiplex PCR was run with 60 Vbeta primers and 13 Jbeta primers. The protocol was immunoSEQ multiplex PCR, while the TCRdb copy is restricted to in-frame clones and leaves out a portion. This table has roughly 70,000 clones, 60% to 75% appearing once. The chain has TRBV5-1 and TRBJ2-7; D might be TRBD1 (5 bases). This sequence was found in a man in his sixties or seventies in good health and CMV-seronegative. What was sequenced was PBMCs. The CDR3 here is CASSLQGTPASYEQYF. Here the CDR3 DNA reads TGCGCCAGCAGTCTGCAGGGAACACCTGCCTCCTACGAGCAGTACTTC.